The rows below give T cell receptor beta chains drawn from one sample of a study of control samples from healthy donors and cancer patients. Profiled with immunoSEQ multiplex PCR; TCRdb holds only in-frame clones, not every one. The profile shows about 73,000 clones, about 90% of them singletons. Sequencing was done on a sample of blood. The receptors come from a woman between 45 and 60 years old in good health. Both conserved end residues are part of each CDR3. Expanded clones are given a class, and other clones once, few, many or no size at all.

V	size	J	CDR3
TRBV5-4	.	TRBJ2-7	CASSLAQGAYEQYF
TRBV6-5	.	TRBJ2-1	CASFDQPPYNEQFF
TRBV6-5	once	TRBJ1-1	CASSRDRGLTEAFF
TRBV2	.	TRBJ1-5	CASSAVRMGRGNQPQHF
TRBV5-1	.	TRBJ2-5	CASSLDSSGRGRETQYF
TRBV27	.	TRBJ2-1	CASSLNAIGSLDNEQFF
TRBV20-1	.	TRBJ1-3	CSAGRAGTIYF
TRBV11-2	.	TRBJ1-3	CASSLVGPGNTIYF
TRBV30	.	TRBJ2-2	CAWSRPYRGTTGELFF
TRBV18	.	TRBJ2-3	CASSPLTGGNTDTQYF
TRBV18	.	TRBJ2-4	CASSPPGRNIQYF
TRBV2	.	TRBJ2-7	CASSAANEQYF
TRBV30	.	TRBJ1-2	CAWSPTGDSPYGYTF